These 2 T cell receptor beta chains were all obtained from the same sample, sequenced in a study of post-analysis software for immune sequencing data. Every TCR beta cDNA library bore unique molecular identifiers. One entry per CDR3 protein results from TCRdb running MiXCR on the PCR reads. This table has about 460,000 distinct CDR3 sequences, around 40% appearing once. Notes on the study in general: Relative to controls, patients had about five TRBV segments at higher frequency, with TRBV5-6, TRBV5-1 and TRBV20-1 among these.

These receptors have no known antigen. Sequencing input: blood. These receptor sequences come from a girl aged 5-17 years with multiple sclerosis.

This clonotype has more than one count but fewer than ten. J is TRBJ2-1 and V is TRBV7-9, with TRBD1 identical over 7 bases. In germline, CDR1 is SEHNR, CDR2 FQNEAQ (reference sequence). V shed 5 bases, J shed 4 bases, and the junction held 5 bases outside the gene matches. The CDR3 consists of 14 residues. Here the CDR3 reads CASSPWTGYNEQFF. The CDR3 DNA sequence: TGTGCCAGCAGCCCCTGGACAGGATACAATGAGCAGTTCTTC.

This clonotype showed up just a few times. CDR3 in amino acids: CSARDSQGAYEQFF. DNA for the CDR3: TGCAGTGCTAGAGATTCACAGGGGGCCTATGAGCAGTTCTTC. V gene TRBV20-1 combines with J gene TRBJ2-1; 9 bases match TRBD1. Germline V CDR1 and CDR2: DFQATT, SNEGSKA (reference sequence). The V and J ends lost 0 bases and 8 bases, in that order; junction bases with no gene match: 5. This CDR3 region has 14 residues.